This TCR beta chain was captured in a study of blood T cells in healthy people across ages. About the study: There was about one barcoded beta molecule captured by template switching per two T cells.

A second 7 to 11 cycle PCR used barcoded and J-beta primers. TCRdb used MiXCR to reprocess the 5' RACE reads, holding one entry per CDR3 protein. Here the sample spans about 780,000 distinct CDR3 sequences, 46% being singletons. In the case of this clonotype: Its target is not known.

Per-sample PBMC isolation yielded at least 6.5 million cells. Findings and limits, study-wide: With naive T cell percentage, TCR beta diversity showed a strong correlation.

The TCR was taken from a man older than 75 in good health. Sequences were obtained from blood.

In DNA, the CDR3 is TGCAGTGCTTCGGACAGGGATGGTCAGCCCCAGCATTTT. Protein sequence: CSASDRDGQPQHF. The genes are TRBV20-1 and TRBJ1-5; 8 bases match TRBD1. This CDR3 contains 13 residues. Germline CDR1 and CDR2: DFQATT and SNEGSKA (reference sequence). V dropped 5 bases and J dropped 6; count of bases not matched to a gene: 6.